The clone carrying this T cell receptor (beta chain) has more than one count but fewer than ten. The target antigen is unknown. TCRdb analysed the reads with MiXCR anew, one entry per CDR3 protein. This sample has about 340,000 distinct CDR3 sequences, with under 35% found just once. This sample was included in a study of T cell repertoires in cytomegalovirus infection. The V end lost 4 bases, the J end lost 1 base, and 7 bases lay between the germline ends. This CDR3 has 14 residues. Germline CDR1 reads SGHVS; CDR2 reads FQNEAQ. This receptor was taken from a human donor in good health (CMV status not recorded). Some clones in this sample may be carry-over from other donors' samples. The specimen comprised cultured PBMCs, sampled from culture after CMV antigen stimulation. V and J are TRBV7-8 and TRBJ2-2; no definite D call. This CDR3 reads CASSSRGNTGELFF. DNA for the CDR3: TGTGCCAGCAGCTCGAGAGGGAACACCGGGGAGCTGTTTTTT.